This TCR beta chain is from a study of blood T cell repertoires in COVID-19. The overall study: The origin of the acute and convalescent COVID-19 samples was the United States, Italy and Spain. Sample material is recorded as cDNA or gDNA derived from T cells, B-cell-depleted T cells, or PBMCs.

Participant reports of clinical history set cohort assignment. Shortly before study entry, within 2 weeks, exposed participants had met a COVID-19 case. Data came from immunoSEQ multiplex PCR; TCRdb stores just in-frame clones and leaves some out. The sample includes more than 300,000 clones, approximately 91% seen only once; the top ten take just over 0.85%. The CDR3 contains 11 residues. Germline CDR1 SNHLY, CDR2 FYNNEI. Trimming removed 5 bases from V and 3 bases from J, with 5 bases in between. The TCR comes from a woman between 35 and 50 years old who had been exposed to COVID-19. The chain recombines TRBV2 with TRBJ2-7; D not certain. The sample taken for sequencing was PBMCs or T cells enriched from blood (not recorded which). CDR3 loop: CASSFNYEQYF. In DNA form, the CDR3 reads TGTGCCAGCAGTTTTAACTACGAGCAGTACTTC.